This TCR beta chain was captured in a study of early stage breast cancer tumors. Only in-frame clones appear in the TCRdb table, and some are missing; sequencing was by immunoSEQ multiplex PCR. The data contain around 31,000 clones, around 67% of them singletons. Sequences were obtained from blood. The TCR originated in a person aged 40 to 50 with breast cancer.

The CDR3 nucleotides are TGTGCCAGCAGCTTGCAAGGGCTAGCGGGGGGAAATGAGCAGTTCTTC. Protein sequence: CASSLQGLAGGNEQFF. J is TRBJ2-1 and V is TRBV11-2; 11 bases map to TRBD2. The germline V gene encodes CDR1 SGHAT and CDR2 FQNNGV. This CDR3 is 16 amino acids long. The V gene end was trimmed by 3 bases and the J gene end by 7 bases; junction bases not matched to a gene: 8.